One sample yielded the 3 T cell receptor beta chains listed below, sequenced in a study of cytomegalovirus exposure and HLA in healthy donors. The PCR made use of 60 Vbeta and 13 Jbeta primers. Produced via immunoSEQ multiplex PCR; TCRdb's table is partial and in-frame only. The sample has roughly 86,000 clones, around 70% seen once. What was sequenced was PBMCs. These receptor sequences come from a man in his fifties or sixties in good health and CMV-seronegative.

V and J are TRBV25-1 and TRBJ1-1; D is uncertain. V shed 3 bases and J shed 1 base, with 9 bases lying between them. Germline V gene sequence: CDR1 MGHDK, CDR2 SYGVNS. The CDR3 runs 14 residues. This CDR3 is CASSDLRENTEAFF. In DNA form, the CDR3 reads TGTGCCAGCAGTGACTTGAGGGAGAACACTGAAGCTTTCTTT.

This CDR3 reads CASSGSGGLKNIQYF. In nucleotides, the CDR3 is TGTGCCAGCAGTGGTTCAGGGGGGCTCAAAAACATTCAGTACTTC. The J gene is TRBJ2-4, the V gene TRBV25-1, with TRBD1 as a possible D gene (7 bases). The CDR3 totals 15 residues. Germline V lookup: CDR1 MGHDK, CDR2 SYGVNS. The V gene lost 4 bases and the J gene lost 3 bases, with 13 bases spanning the gap.

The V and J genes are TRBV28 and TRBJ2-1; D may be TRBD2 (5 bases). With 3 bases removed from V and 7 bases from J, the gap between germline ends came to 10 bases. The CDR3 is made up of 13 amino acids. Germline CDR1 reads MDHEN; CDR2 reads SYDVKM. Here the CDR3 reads CASSFSPGNEQFF. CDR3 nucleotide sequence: TGTGCCAGCAGTTTCAGCCCGGGAAATGAGCAGTTCTTC.